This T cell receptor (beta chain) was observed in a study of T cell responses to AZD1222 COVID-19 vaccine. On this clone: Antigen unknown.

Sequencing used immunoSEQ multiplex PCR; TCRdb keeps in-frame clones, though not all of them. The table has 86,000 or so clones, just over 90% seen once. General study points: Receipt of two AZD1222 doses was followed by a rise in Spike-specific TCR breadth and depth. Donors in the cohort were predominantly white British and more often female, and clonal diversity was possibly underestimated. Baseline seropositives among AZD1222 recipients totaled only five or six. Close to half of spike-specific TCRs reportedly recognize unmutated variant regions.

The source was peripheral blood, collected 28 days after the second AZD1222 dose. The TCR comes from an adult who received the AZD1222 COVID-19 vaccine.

CDR3 DNA sequence: TGTGCCAGCAGACCCATGACAGGCAACCGTGAGCAGTTCTTC. Encoded protein: CASRPMTGNREQFF. V gene TRBV28 combines with J gene TRBJ2-1; D perhaps matches TRBD1 (6 bases). Germline lookup yields CDR1 MDHEN and CDR2 SYDVKM. The CDR3 totals 14 residues. Trimming cost V 6 bases and J 9 bases, with 18 bases left between them.